This TCR beta chain derives from a study of breast tumors, draining lymph nodes, adjacent tissues. This clonotype was seen ten or more times. The antigen is not known. Whole-study findings and limits: Luminal-like breast cancer showed significantly greater tumor-nontumor repertoire similarity than basal-like breast cancer did. Findings are consistent with lymph node origin and intratumoral expansion of most tumor T cells. Tumor T cell lymph node origin was a supported hypothesis, not proven. Tumor repertoires ranked between lymph nodes and nontumor tissue in diversity, with V and J gene preferences.

Breast cancer patients provided tissue from their axillary draining lymph nodes. V lost 10 bases and J lost 6, with 16 bases in between. Germline CDR1 LNHDA, CDR2 SQIVND (reference sequence). The CDR3 is made up of 13 amino acids. In TCRdb, the multiplex PCR reads were re-called with MiXCR into one record per CDR3 protein. The table shows about 170,000 distinct CDR3 sequences, with 33% occurring only once. This sequence originates from a female donor with breast cancer. Some clones in this sample may be carry-over from other donors' samples. The chain employs TRBV19 and TRBJ1-5; D not certain. Specimen: axillary lymph node tissue. This CDR3 reads CATNTGTAQPQHF. CDR3 bases: TGTGCCACCAATACCGGTACCGCTCAGCCCCAGCATTTT.